These T cell receptor beta chains were read from a single sample in a study of blood T cell repertoires in COVID-19. Clones were sequenced by immunoSEQ multiplex PCR, and TCRdb holds only the in-frame ones, with some missing. The sample lists over 55,000 clones, 65% to 90% occurring once. Specimen: peripheral blood. The receptor set was obtained from a man aged 50 or older with COVID-19, enrolled during active disease. CDR3s include the opening cysteine and the closing phenylalanine or tryptophan. Each record gives: V gene, D gene, J gene, clone size, CDR3 protein, CDR3 DNA. A D gene is named only where the DNA matches it firmly. A clone size is listed for some rows: how often the clone was seen (once, few, many), or a class if it is expanded.

TRBV14	-	TRBJ2-7	-	CASSQGPIALYRQYF	TGTGCCAGCAGCCAAGGCCCCATCGCTCTCTACAGGCAGTACTTC
TRBV11-3	-	TRBJ2-3	-	CASSPRRGSGDTQYF	TGTGCCAGCAGCCCGCGCCGTGGGAGTGGAGATACGCAGTATTTT
TRBV5-1	TRBD2	TRBJ2-5	-	CASSRSGRASETQYF	TGCGCCAGCAGCCGGAGCGGGAGGGCCTCGGAGACCCAGTACTTC
TRBV6-5	TRBD2	TRBJ2-7	-	CASRVAGRGEQYF	TGTGCCAGCAGAGTTGCTGGGAGGGGCGAGCAGTACTTC
TRBV28	-	TRBJ2-7	-	CASNPPPRGRTYEQYF	TGTGCCAGCAACCCCCCGCCGCGGGGCAGGACCTACGAGCAGTACTTC
TRBV2	-	TRBJ1-5	once	CASSGLQVLNQPQHF	TGTGCCAGCAGTGGGTTACAGGTCCTCAATCAGCCCCAGCATTTT
TRBV29-1	TRBD1	TRBJ1-5	-	CSVASGTGSQPQHF	TGCAGCGTTGCCTCCGGGACAGGATCGCAGCCCCAGCATTTT
TRBV27	TRBD2	TRBJ2-1	-	CASSLSASGVYNEQFF	TGTGCCAGCAGTTTATCGGCTAGCGGAGTATACAATGAGCAGTTCTTC
TRBV5-1	TRBD1	TRBJ1-1	-	CASSLTGDNTEAFF	TGCGCCAGCAGCCTGACAGGGGATAACACTGAAGCTTTCTTT
TRBV5-1	-	TRBJ1-2	-	CASSLVLNYGYTF	TGCGCCAGCAGCTTGGTCCTTAACTATGGCTACACCTTC
TRBV7-9	-	TRBJ2-3	-	CASSFFDTQYF	TGTGCCAGCAGCTTCTTTGATACGCAGTATTTT
TRBV5-1	TRBD1	TRBJ2-7	-	CASSPGTGGNDEQYF	TGCGCCAGCAGCCCGGGGACAGGGGGTAACGACGAGCAGTACTTC
TRBV28	TRBD1	TRBJ1-2	-	CASSLTGASNYGYTF	TGTGCCAGCAGTTTAACAGGGGCCTCTAACTATGGCTACACCTTC
TRBV3-1/TRBV3-2	-	TRBJ1-5	-	CASSQDLTLPQHF	TGTGCCAGCAGCCAAGATCTGACTCTGCCCCAGCATTTT